The 24 T cell receptor beta chains given below trace back to one sample, sequenced in a study of T cell repertoires in cytomegalovirus infection. Each CDR3 protein gets one entry after TCRdb re-called the reads with MiXCR. The top ten clones hold about 45% of a sample with roughly 230,000 distinct CDR3 sequences, approximately 15% of them seen once. Input material: CD8+ T cells from PBMCs. All receptors derive from a human donor in good health (CMV status not recorded). Some clones in this sample may be carry-over from other donors' samples.

V gene TRBV20-1 combines with J gene TRBJ2-2, with D maybe TRBD2 (5 bases). The germline CDR1 and CDR2 sequences are DFQATT and SNEGSKA (reference sequence). Trimming pared 5 bases from V and 3 bases from J, leaving 16 bases between. There are 15 residues in the CDR3. CDR3 nucleotide sequence: TGCAGTGCTTCTCTTGGCGTCGGGGACACCGGGGAGCTGTTTTTT. Protein sequence: CSASLGVGDTGELFF.

This clonotype was seen a handful of times. The chain employs TRBV4-1 and TRBJ2-2; D is unclear. V was cut by 1 base and J by 1 base, with 4 bases left in between. The germline CDR1 and CDR2 sequences are MGHRA and YSYEKL. The CDR3 sequence is 14 residues long. The CDR3 DNA reads as TGCGCCAGCAGCCAAGGATGGAACACCGGGGAGCTGTTTTTT. It encodes CASSQGWNTGELFF.

CDR3 loop: CASSTRGGRGIRGDTQYF. The CDR3 DNA sequence: TGTGCCAGCAGCACAAGGGGGGGCAGGGGAATTCGAGGGGATACGCAGTATTTT. The genes are TRBV7-9 and TRBJ2-3; TRBD2 might be the D (7 bases). The length of the CDR3 is 18 residues. CDR1 is SEHNR and CDR2 is FQNEAQ in the germline V gene (reference sequence). Trimming removed 5 bases at V and 6 bases at J, with 27 bases between.

This clonotype occurred many times. This chain uses TRBV20-1 with TRBJ2-7; 7 positions match TRBD1. CDR1 is DFQATT and CDR2 is SNEGSKA in the germline V gene (reference sequence). The V and J ends lost 6 bases and 0 bases, in that order; junction bases with no gene match: 20. The CDR3 runs 18 residues. The CDR3 coding sequence is TGCAGTGCCCTACTCGGGACAGCCTCTAGGGGTAGCTCCTACGAGCAGTACTTC. Amino acid sequence: CSALLGTASRGSSYEQYF.

The chain combines TRBV25-1 with TRBJ1-1, with D hard to call. V was pared by 5 bases and J by 4 bases, with 14 bases between. The CDR3 is 14 amino acids. Germline CDR1 is MGHDK and CDR2 is SYGVNS. CDR3 DNA: TGTGCCAGCAGTCCCAAAGCGGGGTTCACTGAAGCTTTCTTT. Its protein product is CASSPKAGFTEAFF.

The rearrangement links TRBV7-9 to TRBJ1-2; 8 nucleotides agree with TRBD1. This CDR3 has 14 residues. J lost 3 bases, V lost 5 bases, and 5 bases had no gene match. Germline CDR1 SEHNR, CDR2 FQNEAQ (reference sequence). The CDR3 region is CASSGKGQDYGYTF. The DNA of the CDR3 is TGTGCCAGCAGCGGGAAGGGACAGGACTATGGCTACACCTTC.

This clonotype was detected many times. This chain's CDR3 is CASSRDALSGQPQHF. CDR3 nucleotides: TGTGCCAGCAGCCGGGACGCCCTATCTGGTCAGCCCCAGCATTTT. The chain recombines TRBV7-2 with TRBJ1-5, with a tentative D call TRBD1 (5 bases). The V gene's germline CDR1 is SGHTA and CDR2 FQGNSA. The V gene lost 5 bases and the J gene lost 6 bases, with 17 bases spanning the gap. CDR3 size: 15 residues.

The V call is TRBV20-1, the J call TRBJ1-5; possible D gene TRBD1, 5 bases. Germline V gives CDR1 DFQATT, CDR2 SNEGSKA (reference sequence). Between the trimmed V and J ends, which lost 0 bases and 6 bases, there was a span of 12 bases. This CDR3 comprises 14 residues. The CDR3 is CSAREGGDSQPQHF. DNA for the CDR3: TGCAGTGCTAGAGAGGGGGGGGATAGTCAGCCCCAGCATTTT.

This chain links TRBV6-5 with TRBJ1-2, with 8 bases lining up with TRBD1. V shed 4 bases and J 0 bases; nucleotides not matched to a gene: 10. Germline V CDR1 and CDR2: MNHEY, SVGAGI. The length of the CDR3 is 17 residues. In nucleotides, the CDR3 is TGTGCCAGCAGTTCAACGGGACAGGATACTACTAACTATGGCTACACCTTC. Its protein is CASSSTGQDTTNYGYTF.

This clonotype was seen a handful of times. The V gene is TRBV27, the J gene TRBJ2-1; D possibly matches TRBD1 or TRBD2 (6 bases each). V lost 2 bases and J 8 bases, leaving 13 bases between the germline ends. The CDR3 spans 14 residues. CDR1 and CDR2 (germline): MNHEY, SMNVEV (reference sequence). In DNA, the CDR3 is TGTGCCAGCAGTTTAGGGGGCGGGATCGATGAGCAGTTCTTC. It translates to CASSLGGGIDEQFF.

The chain combines TRBV4-1 with TRBJ2-3; no firm D call. The germline V gene has CDR1 MGHRA and CDR2 YSYEKL. This CDR3 is built from 15 residues. The V end lost 1 base, the J end lost 0 bases, and 8 bases lay between the germline ends. CDR3: CASSQVPSSTDTQYF. The CDR3 DNA follows: TGCGCCAGCAGCCAAGTTCCCAGTAGCACAGATACGCAGTATTTT.

The chain recombines TRBV5-5 with TRBJ2-1, with D perhaps TRBD1 (6 bases). Germline loops: CDR1 SGHKS, CDR2 YYEKEE (reference sequence). V lost 2 bases, J lost 10 bases, and 13 bases lay in between. CDR3 length: 13 amino acids. The CDR3 DNA reads as TGTGCCAGCAGCTTCCGTACAGGGAACGAGCAGTTCTTC. It is translated as CASSFRTGNEQFF.

This chain connects TRBV7-9 to TRBJ1-3; TRBD1 is a possible D gene (5 bases). Trimming stripped 5 bases from V and 3 bases from J, with 11 bases between. The CDR3 length is 14 residues. CDR1 and CDR2 from the germline V gene are SEHNR and FQNEAQ (reference sequence). CDR3 protein: CASSGAEYGNTIYF. In DNA form, the CDR3 reads TGTGCCAGCAGCGGGGCGGAATATGGAAACACCATATATTTT. Looking up the rest from reference TRBV7-9 and TRBJ1-3 gives the full variable domain: DTGVSQNPRHKITKRGQNVTFRCDPISEHNRLYWYRQTLGQGPEFLTYFQNEAQLEKSRLLSDRFSAERPKGSFSTLEIQRTEQGDSAMYLCASSGAEYGNTIYFGEGSWLTVV.

This rearrangement joins TRBV5-4 to TRBJ2-2; 8 nucleotides line up with TRBD1. Trimming removed 2 bases from V and 6 bases from J; junction bases left unmatched: 3. The CDR3 runs to 14 residues. Per germline, CDR1 SGHNT and CDR2 YYREEE (reference sequence). The CDR3 DNA follows: TGTGCCAGCAGCTTCACAGGGGGAGCCGGGGAGCTGTTTTTT. Amino acid sequence: CASSFTGGAGELFF.

The chain carries TRBV6-4 and TRBJ1-1; TRBD1 might be the D (5 bases). This CDR3 spans 14 amino acids. Trimming pared 3 bases from V and 4 bases from J, leaving 12 bases between. Germline CDR1 reads MRHNA; CDR2 reads SNTAGT. Here the CDR3 reads CASSDPRAGTEAFF. The DNA of the CDR3 is TGTGCCAGCAGTGATCCCAGGGCCGGCACTGAAGCTTTCTTT.

This chain joins TRBV4-3 and TRBJ1-4; perhaps TRBD1 as D (6 bases). Germline V gene data show CDR1 as LGHNA and CDR2 as YSLEER. V was cut by 0 bases and J by 0 bases, with 14 bases left in between. The CDR3 is made up of 18 amino acids. The CDR3 bases are TGCGCCAGCAGCCAAGATGGTGCGGGGGCCGCAACTAATGAAAAACTGTTTTTT. Translation: CASSQDGAGAATNEKLFF.

There are many counts of this clonotype. The germline gene is not matched at one end of the junction; a read error may be the cause. The V and J genes are TRBV25-1 and TRBJ1-6; D unresolved. Germline V CDR1 and CDR2: MGHDK, SYGVNS. This CDR3 spans 18 amino acids. CDR3 protein: CASSEGSRREAYNSPLHF. In DNA form, the CDR3 reads TGTGCCAGCAGTGAAGGATCACGTCGCGAAGCCTACAATTCACCCCTCCACTTT.

This clonotype was seen only a few times. J is TRBJ2-1 and V is TRBV27; 8 nucleotides agree with TRBD1. CDR1 MNHEY and CDR2 SMNVEV come from the germline V gene (reference sequence). The CDR3 runs to 17 residues. V lost 2 bases, J lost 7 bases, and 13 bases stayed unmatched. CDR3 amino acids: CASSLATGQGSRNEQFF. The CDR3, as DNA: TGTGCCAGCAGTTTAGCGACAGGACAGGGCTCTCGGAATGAGCAGTTCTTC.

This clonotype was seen a few times. This sequence joins TRBV4-2 and TRBJ2-2, with TRBD2 matching over 7 bases. The V and J ends lost 0 bases and 5 bases, in that order; junction bases with no gene match: 12. Germline V gives CDR1 LGHNA, CDR2 YNFKEQ. The CDR3 runs 18 residues. CDR3 loop: CASSQDPLYEAGTGELFF. As DNA, the CDR3 is TGTGCCAGCAGCCAAGATCCGCTATACGAAGCGGGGACCGGGGAGCTGTTTTTT.

Many counts were recorded for this clonotype. The chain couples TRBV28 to TRBJ1-1, with D hard to call. V was pared by 0 bases and J by 4 bases, with 6 bases between. The CDR3 length is 13 residues. Germline CDR1 reads MDHEN; CDR2 reads SYDVKM. This chain's CDR3 is CASSLWAVTEAFF. The DNA of the CDR3 is TGTGCCAGCAGTTTATGGGCTGTCACTGAAGCTTTCTTT.

In its sample, this clonotype was seen many times. The V call is TRBV28, the J call TRBJ1-2; 9 positions match TRBD1. The V gene's germline CDR1 is MDHEN and CDR2 SYDVKM. The CDR3 extends over 18 amino acids. V was pared by 2 bases and J by 5 bases, with 15 bases of the junction left unmatched. The CDR3 protein is CASSLVHSGQGLRYGYTF. CDR3 sequence (DNA): TGTGCCAGCAGTTTAGTTCATTCGGGACAGGGTCTACGATATGGCTACACCTTC.

A note on this clonotype: Germline and junction disagree at one end, which may indicate a read error. The genes are TRBV7-6 and TRBJ2-1, with 10 positions matching TRBD2. CDR3 length: 15 amino acids. The germline gives CDR1 SGHVS, CDR2 FNYEAQ. The CDR3 DNA sequence: TGTGCTAGCAGCTTAGAAGCGGGGGGGCTACATGAGCAGTTCTTC. Translating gives CASSLEAGGLHEQFF.

The chain has TRBV20-1 and TRBJ2-3; 14 nucleotides match TRBD2. This CDR3 comprises 17 residues. The germline V gene has CDR1 DFQATT and CDR2 SNEGSKA (reference sequence). V gave up 0 bases and J gave up 0 bases; unmatched junction bases: 2. Here the CDR3 reads CSARDRLAGGSTDTQYF. The CDR3 nucleotides read TGCAGTGCTAGAGACAGACTAGCGGGGGGGAGCACAGATACGCAGTATTTT.

The chain has TRBV29-1 and TRBJ2-6; the D gene is possibly TRBD1 (5 bases). The germline CDR1 and CDR2 sequences are SQVTM and ANQGSEA. The germline V and J ends were trimmed by 7 bases and 2 bases, with 12 bases remaining between them. This CDR3 contains 14 residues. CDR3 sequence reads: CSAYSGTGANVLTF. CDR3 bases: TGCAGCGCCTACTCAGGGACTGGGGCCAACGTCCTGACTTTC.